Each of the 3 T cell receptor beta chains below was sequenced from the same sample in a study of T cell repertoires in cytomegalovirus infection. Each CDR3 protein gets one entry after TCRdb re-called the reads with MiXCR. The sample shows about 130,000 distinct CDR3 sequences, approximately 9.2% of them seen only once. The sample consisted of PBMCs. These receptors all come from a human donor in good health (CMV status not recorded). Some clones in this sample may be carry-over from other donors' samples.

This clonotype was picked up many times. This sequence joins TRBV20-1 and TRBJ2-5; 11 bases agree with TRBD2. CDR3 size: 17 residues. Germline-derived CDR1 and CDR2 are DFQATT and SNEGSKA (reference sequence). After removal of 3 bases from V and 5 bases from J, the junction contained 14 bases not matched to a gene. CDR3 DNA sequence: TGCAGTGCTAGTCGGCTAGCGGGGGGCCCACGGGTGGAGACCCAGTACTTC. Translating gives CSASRLAGGPRVETQYF.

This clonotype was recorded a few times. CDR3 loop: CASTIRGARNTEAFF. The CDR3 DNA reads as TGTGCCAGCACTATCCGGGGGGCGCGGAACACTGAAGCTTTCTTT. The chain uses TRBV12-3 or TRBV12-4 and TRBJ1-1, with TRBD1 as a possible D gene (6 bases). The V gene lost 7 bases and the J gene lost 1 base, with 16 bases spanning the gap. This CDR3 has 15 amino acids.

This clonotype was recorded at least ten times. The chain is built from TRBV14 and TRBJ2-7; 10 bases agree with TRBD2. The ends lost 8 bases at V and 0 bases at J; junction bases unmatched: 4. CDR3 length: 14 amino acids. CDR1 is SGHDN and CDR2 is FVKESK in the germline V gene. CDR3 nucleotides: TGTGCCAGCGCTCTAGCGGGGGCCTCCTACGAGCAGTACTTC. It yields the protein CASALAGASYEQYF.